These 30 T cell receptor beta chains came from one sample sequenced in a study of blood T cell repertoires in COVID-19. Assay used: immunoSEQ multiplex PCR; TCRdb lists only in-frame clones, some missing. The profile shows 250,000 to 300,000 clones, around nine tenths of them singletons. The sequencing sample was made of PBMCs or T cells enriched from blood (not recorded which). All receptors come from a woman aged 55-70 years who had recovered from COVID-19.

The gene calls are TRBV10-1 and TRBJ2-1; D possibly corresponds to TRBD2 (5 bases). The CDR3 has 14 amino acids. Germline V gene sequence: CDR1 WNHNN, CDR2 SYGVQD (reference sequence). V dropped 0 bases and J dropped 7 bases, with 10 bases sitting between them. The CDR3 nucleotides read TGCGCCAGCAGTGAGTCGTCTGGGAGAAATGAGCAGTTCTTC. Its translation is CASSESSGRNEQFF.

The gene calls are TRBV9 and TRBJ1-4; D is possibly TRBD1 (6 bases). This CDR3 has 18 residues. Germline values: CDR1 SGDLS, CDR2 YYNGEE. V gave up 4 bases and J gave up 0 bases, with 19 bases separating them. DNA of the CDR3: TGTGCCAGCAGCCCGAGGGGGGGTAGCCCTGCAACTAATGAAAAACTGTTTTTT. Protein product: CASSPRGGSPATNEKLFF.

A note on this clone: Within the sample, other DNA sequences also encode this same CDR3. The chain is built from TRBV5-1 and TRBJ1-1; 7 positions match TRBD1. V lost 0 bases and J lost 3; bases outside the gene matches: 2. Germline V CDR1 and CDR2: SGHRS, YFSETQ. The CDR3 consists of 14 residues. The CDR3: CASSLGQGYTEAFF. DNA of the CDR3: TGCGCCAGCAGCTTGGGACAGGGCTACACTGAAGCTTTCTTT.

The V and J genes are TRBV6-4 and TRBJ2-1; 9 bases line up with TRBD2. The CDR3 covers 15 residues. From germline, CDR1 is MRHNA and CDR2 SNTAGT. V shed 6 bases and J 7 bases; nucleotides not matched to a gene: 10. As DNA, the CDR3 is TGTGCCAGCAGCCGCGGGGGGGCTCAGAAAAATGAGCAGTTCTTC. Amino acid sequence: CASSRGGAQKNEQFF.

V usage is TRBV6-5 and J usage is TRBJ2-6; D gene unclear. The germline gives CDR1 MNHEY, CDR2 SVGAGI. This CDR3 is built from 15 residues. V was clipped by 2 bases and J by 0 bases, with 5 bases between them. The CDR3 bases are TGTGCCAGCAGTTACCAAGCCTCTGGGGCCAACGTCCTGACTTTC. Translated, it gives CASSYQASGANVLTF.

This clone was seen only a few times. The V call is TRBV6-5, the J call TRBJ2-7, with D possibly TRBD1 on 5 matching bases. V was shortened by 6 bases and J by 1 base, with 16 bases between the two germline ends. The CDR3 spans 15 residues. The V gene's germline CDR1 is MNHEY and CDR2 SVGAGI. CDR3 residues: CASSSGQGRSYEQYF. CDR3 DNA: TGTGCCAGCAGCTCCGGGCAGGGTAGGTCCTACGAGCAGTACTTC.

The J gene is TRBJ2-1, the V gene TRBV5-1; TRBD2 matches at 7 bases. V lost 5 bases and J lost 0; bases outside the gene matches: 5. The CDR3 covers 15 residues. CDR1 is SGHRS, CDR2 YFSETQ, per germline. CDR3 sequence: CASRYAGDSYNEQFF. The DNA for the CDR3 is TGCGCCAGCAGATACGCGGGGGACTCCTACAATGAGCAGTTCTTC.

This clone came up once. CDR3 loop: CASSTPGQENEKLFF. In DNA, the CDR3 is TGTGCCAGTAGTACACCGGGACAGGAAAATGAAAAACTGTTTTTT. The rearrangement links TRBV19 to TRBJ1-4, with 8 bases fitting TRBD1. The CDR3 runs to 15 residues. Per germline, CDR1 LNHDA and CDR2 SQIVND (reference sequence). The V and J ends lost 4 bases and 5 bases, in that order; junction bases with no gene match: 6. Drawing the rest from reference TRBV19 and TRBJ1-4, the complete variable domain is DGGITQSPKYLFRKEGQNVTLSCEQNLNHDAMYWYRQDPGQGLRLIYYSQIVNDFQKGDIAEGYSVSREKKESFPLTVTSAQKNPTAFYLCASSTPGQENEKLFFGSGTQLSVL.

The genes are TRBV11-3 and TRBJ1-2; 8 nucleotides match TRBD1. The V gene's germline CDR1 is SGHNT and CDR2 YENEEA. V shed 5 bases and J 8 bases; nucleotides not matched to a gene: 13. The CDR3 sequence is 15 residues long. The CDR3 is CASSTRRDRGGGYTF. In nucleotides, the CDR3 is TGTGCCAGCAGCACCAGGAGAGACAGGGGAGGAGGCTACACCTTC.

The chain's CDR3 is CATSGGHGNQPQHF. In nucleotides, the CDR3 is TGTGCCACCTCCGGGGGGCATGGCAATCAGCCCCAGCATTTT. The gene calls are TRBV15 and TRBJ1-5, with D maybe TRBD1 (6 bases). This CDR3 comprises 14 residues. Deletions cut 8 bases from V and 2 bases from J, with 13 bases between. Germline V gene sequence: CDR1 LNHNV, CDR2 YYDKDF (reference sequence).

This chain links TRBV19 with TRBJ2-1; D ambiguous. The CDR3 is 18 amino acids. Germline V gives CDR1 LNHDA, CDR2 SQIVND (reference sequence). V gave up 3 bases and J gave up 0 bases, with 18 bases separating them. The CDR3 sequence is CASSIFARAGSSYNEQFF. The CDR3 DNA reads TGTGCCAGTAGTATCTTCGCGCGAGCAGGTAGCTCCTACAATGAGCAGTTCTTC.

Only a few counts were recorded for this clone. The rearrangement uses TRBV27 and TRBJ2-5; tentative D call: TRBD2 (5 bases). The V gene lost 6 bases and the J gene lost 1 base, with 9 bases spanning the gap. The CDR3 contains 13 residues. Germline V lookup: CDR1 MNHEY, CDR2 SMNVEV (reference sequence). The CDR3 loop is CASRSSSQETQYF. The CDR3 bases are TGTGCCAGCAGGTCTAGCAGCCAAGAGACCCAGTACTTC.

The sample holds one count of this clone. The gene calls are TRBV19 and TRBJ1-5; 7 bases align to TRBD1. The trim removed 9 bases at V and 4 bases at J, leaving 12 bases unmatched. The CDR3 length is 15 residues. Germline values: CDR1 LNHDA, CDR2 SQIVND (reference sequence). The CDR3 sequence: CASSNGGQNNQPQHF. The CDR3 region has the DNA TGTGCCAGCTCGAATGGGGGACAGAATAATCAGCCCCAGCATTTT.

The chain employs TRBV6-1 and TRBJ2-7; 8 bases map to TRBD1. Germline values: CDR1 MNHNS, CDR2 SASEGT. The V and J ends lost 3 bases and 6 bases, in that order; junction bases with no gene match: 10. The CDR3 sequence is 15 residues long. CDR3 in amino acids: CASSDRMKQGGEQYF. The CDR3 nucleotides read TGTGCCAGCAGTGATAGAATGAAACAGGGGGGCGAGCAGTACTTC.

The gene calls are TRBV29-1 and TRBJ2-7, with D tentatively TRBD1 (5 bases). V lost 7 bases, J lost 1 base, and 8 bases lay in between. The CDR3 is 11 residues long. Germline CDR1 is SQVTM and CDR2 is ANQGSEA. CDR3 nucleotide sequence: TGCAGCGCAAGGGGTTCCTACGAGCAGTACTTC. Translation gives CSARGSYEQYF.

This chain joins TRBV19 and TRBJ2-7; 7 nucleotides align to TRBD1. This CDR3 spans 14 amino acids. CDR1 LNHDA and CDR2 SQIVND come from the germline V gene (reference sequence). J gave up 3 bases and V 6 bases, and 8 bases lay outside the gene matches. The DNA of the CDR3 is TGTGCCAGTAGAAGGAGCGACAGGGACTACGAGCAGTACTTC. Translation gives CASRRSDRDYEQYF.

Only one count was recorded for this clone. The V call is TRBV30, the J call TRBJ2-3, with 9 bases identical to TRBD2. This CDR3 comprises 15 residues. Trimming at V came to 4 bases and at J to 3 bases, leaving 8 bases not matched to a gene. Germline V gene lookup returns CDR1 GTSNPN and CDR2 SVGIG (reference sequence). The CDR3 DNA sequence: TGTGCCTGGACTGCGGGAGGGACTGGGACAGATACGCAGTATTTT. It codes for CAWTAGGTGTDTQYF.

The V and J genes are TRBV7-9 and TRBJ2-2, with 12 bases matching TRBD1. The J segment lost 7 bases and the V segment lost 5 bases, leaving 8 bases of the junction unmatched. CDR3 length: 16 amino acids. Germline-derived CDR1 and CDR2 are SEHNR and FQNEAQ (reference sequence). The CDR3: CASSRRDRGRFGELFF. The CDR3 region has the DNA TGTGCCAGCAGCCGTCGGGACAGGGGGCGTTTCGGGGAGCTGTTTTTT.

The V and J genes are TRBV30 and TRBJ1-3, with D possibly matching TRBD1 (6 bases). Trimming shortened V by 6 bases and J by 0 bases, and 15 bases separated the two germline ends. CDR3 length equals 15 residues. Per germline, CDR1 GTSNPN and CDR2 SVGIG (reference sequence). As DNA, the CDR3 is TGTGCCTGCGCATCGGGGGGCTTCTCTGGAAACACCATATATTTT. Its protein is CACASGGFSGNTIYF.

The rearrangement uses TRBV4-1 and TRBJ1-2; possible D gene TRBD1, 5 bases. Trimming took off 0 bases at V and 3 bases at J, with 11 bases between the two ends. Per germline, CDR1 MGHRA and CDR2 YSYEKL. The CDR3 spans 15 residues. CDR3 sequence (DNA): TGCGCCAGCAGCCAAGATCGGCCAGGGTACTATGGCTACACCTTC. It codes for CASSQDRPGYYGYTF.

The DNA for the CDR3 is TGTGCCAGTAGACGCGGGGTTGTCAATGAGCAGTTCTTC. It translates to CASRRGVVNEQFF. The rearrangement links TRBV19 to TRBJ2-1, with D perhaps matching TRBD2 (6 bases). This CDR3 spans 13 amino acids. Germline V gene data show CDR1 as LNHDA and CDR2 as SQIVND (reference sequence). V lost 6 bases to trimming and J lost 6 bases, with 12 bases between them.

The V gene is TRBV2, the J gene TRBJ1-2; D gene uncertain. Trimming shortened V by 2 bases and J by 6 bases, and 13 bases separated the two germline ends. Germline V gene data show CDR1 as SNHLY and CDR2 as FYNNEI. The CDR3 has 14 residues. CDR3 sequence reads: CASSESYGLDGYTF. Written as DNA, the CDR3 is TGTGCCAGCAGTGAATCTTACGGTTTGGATGGCTACACCTTC.

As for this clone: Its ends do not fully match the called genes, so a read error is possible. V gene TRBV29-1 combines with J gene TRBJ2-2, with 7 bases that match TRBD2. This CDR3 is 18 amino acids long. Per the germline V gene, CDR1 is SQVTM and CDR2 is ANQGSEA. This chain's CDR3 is CSAEEDMGSSGNTGELFF. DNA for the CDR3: TGCAGCGCTGAAGAAGACATGGGATCTAGCGGGAACACCGGGGAGCTGTTTTTT.

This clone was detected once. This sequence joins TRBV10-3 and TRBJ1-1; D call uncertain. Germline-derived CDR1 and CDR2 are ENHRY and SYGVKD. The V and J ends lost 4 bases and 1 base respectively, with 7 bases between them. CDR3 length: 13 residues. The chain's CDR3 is CAISAPQNTEAFF. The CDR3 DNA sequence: TGTGCCATCAGTGCCCCACAGAACACTGAAGCTTTCTTT.

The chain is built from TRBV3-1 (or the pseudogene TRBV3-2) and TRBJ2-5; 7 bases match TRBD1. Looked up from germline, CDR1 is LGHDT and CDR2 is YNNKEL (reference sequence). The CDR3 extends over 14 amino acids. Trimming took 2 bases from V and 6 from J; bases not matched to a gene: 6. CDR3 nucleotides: TGTGCCAGCAGCCAATCGACAGGGTTCAAGACCCAGTACTTC. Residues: CASSQSTGFKTQYF.

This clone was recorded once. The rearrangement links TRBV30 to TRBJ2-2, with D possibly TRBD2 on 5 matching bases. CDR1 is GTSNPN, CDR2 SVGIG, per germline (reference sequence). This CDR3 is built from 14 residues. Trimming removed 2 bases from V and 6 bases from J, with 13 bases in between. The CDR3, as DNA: TGTGCCTGGAGTCCCTTACCCGGGGCCGGGGAGCTGTTTTTT. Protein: CAWSPLPGAGELFF.

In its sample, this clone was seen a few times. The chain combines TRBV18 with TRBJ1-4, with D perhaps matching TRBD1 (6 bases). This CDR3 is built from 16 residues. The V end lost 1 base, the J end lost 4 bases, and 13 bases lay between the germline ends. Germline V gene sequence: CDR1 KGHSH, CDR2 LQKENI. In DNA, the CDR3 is TGTGCCAGCTCACCACGACGGGACAACGGTAATGAAAAACTGTTTTTT. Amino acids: CASSPRRDNGNEKLFF.

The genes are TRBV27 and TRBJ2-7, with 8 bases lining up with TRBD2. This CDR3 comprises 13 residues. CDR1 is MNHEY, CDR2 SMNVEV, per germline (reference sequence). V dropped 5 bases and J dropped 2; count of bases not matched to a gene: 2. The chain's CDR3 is CASSGAGAYEQYF. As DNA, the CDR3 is TGTGCCAGCAGTGGAGCGGGAGCCTACGAGCAGTACTTC.

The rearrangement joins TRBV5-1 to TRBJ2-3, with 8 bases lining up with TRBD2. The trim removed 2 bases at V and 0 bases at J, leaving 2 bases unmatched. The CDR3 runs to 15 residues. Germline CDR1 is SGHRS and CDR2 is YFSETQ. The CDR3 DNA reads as TGCGCCAGCAGCTTAGGCGGGGGGAGCACAGATACGCAGTATTTT. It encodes CASSLGGGSTDTQYF. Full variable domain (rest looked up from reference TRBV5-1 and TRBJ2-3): KAGVTQTPRYLIKTRGQQVTLSCSPISGHRSVSWYQQTPGQGLQFLFEYFSETQRNKGNFPGRFSGRQFSNSRSEMNVSTLELGDSALYLCASSLGGGSTDTQYFGPGTRLTVL.

The CDR3 is CASRSASLGGEQFF. The CDR3 DNA follows: TGTGCCAGCAGGTCGGCTAGCCTTGGAGGTGAGCAGTTCTTC. The chain carries TRBV3-1 (or the pseudogene TRBV3-2) and TRBJ2-1, with D perhaps matching TRBD2 (5 bases). Germline-derived CDR1 and CDR2 are LGHDT and YNNKEL (reference sequence). Trimming shortened V by 6 bases and J by 9 bases, and 18 bases separated the two germline ends. CDR3 length: 14 residues.